The 15 T cell receptor beta chains reported below all come from one sample, sequenced in a study of radiotherapy plus CTLA-4 blockade in lung cancer. The repertoire was sequenced with immunoSEQ multiplex PCR; TCRdb's copy has only in-frame clones and lacks some. The sample lists tens of thousands of clones, about 80% seen once, with about 8.1% in the top ten. The specimen was peripheral blood, collected from a patient treated with radiotherapy plus ipilimumab. Every receptor here comes from a human donor with non-small cell lung cancer who had stable disease on radiotherapy plus ipilimumab.

This clone was counted once. The chain couples TRBV30 to TRBJ1-4, with 9 bases that match TRBD1. With V trimmed by 1 base and J by 4 bases, 4 bases remained unmatched. Germline V gene sequence: CDR1 GTSNPN, CDR2 SVGIG (reference sequence). This CDR3 has 15 residues. The CDR3 is CAWSATGGFNEKLFF. The CDR3 DNA follows: TGTGCCTGGAGTGCGACAGGGGGTTTTAATGAAAAACTGTTTTTT.

V and J are TRBV11-2 and TRBJ2-3, with TRBD1 matching over 7 bases. V lost 3 bases, J lost 7 bases, and 7 bases stayed unmatched. This CDR3 comprises 14 residues. Per the germline V gene, CDR1 is SGHAT and CDR2 is FQNNGV. CDR3 sequence reads: CASSFVQGTNTQYF. The DNA for the CDR3 is TGTGCCAGCAGCTTTGTACAGGGGACGAATACGCAGTATTTT.

The chain couples TRBV11-2 to TRBJ1-1; TRBD1 agrees at 7 bases. V shed 1 base and J 5 bases; nucleotides not matched to a gene: 4. CDR1 SGHAT and CDR2 FQNNGV come from the germline V gene. This CDR3 region has 14 residues. CDR3 coding DNA: TGTGCCAGCAGCTTAGGGGACAGCCAAACTGAAGCTTTCTTT. This sequence encodes CASSLGDSQTEAFF. The entire variable domain, with the rest obtained from reference TRBV11-2 and TRBJ1-1, is as follows: EAGVAQSPRYKIIEKRQSVAFWCNPISGHATLYWYQQILGQGPKLLIQFQNNGVVDDSQLPKDRFSAERLKGVDSTLKIQPAKLEDSAVYLCASSLGDSQTEAFFGQGTRLTVV.

The V call is TRBV19, the J call TRBJ1-6; tentative D call: TRBD1 (5 bases). CDR1 is LNHDA, CDR2 SQIVND, per germline (reference sequence). The CDR3 is made up of 16 amino acids. Between the trimmed V and J ends, which lost 3 bases and 0 bases, there was a span of 9 bases. The CDR3 bases are TGTGCCAGTAGTATGGCAGGGCGCTCCTATAATTCACCCCTCCACTTT. Translation: CASSMAGRSYNSPLHF.

This chain connects TRBV27 to TRBJ1-2; 7 positions match TRBD1. The V gene end was trimmed by 4 bases and the J gene end by 5 bases; junction bases not matched to a gene: 7. The CDR3 consists of 14 residues. CDR1 is MNHEY, CDR2 SMNVEV, per germline (reference sequence). This CDR3 is CASSSTGAQYGYTF. In DNA form, the CDR3 reads TGTGCCAGCAGTTCCACAGGGGCTCAGTATGGCTACACCTTC.

This sequence joins TRBV4-1 and TRBJ1-2; weak D call: TRBD1 (5 bases). Germline CDR1 MGHRA, CDR2 YSYEKL. V lost 4 bases and J 7 bases, leaving 10 bases between the germline ends. The CDR3 totals 12 residues. The CDR3 loop reads CASSPRDFGYTF. CDR3 in DNA: TGCGCCAGCAGCCCTCGGGACTTTGGCTACACCTTC.

The chain employs TRBV18 and TRBJ1-1; no reliable D call. This CDR3 region has 15 residues. Trimming pared 6 bases from V and 3 bases from J, leaving 17 bases between. From germline, CDR1 is KGHSH and CDR2 LQKENI. As DNA, the CDR3 is TGTGCCAGCTCGTCAAGCCGCCGGCGGGACACTGAAGCTTTCTTT. This encodes CASSSSRRRDTEAFF.

The chain recombines TRBV4-2 with TRBJ2-1, with 11 bases fitting TRBD2. The CDR3 spans 19 residues. CDR1 and CDR2 from the germline V gene are LGHNA and YNFKEQ. Trimming removed 0 bases from V and 2 bases from J; junction bases left unmatched: 9. This chain's CDR3 is CASSQDSLAGAITYNEQFF. The DNA of the CDR3 is TGTGCCAGCAGCCAAGATTCACTAGCGGGGGCGATAACCTACAATGAGCAGTTCTTC.

The chain is built from TRBV9 and TRBJ2-7; TRBD1 might be the D (5 bases). V gave up 0 bases and J gave up 2 bases, with 9 bases separating them. Germline V gives CDR1 SGDLS, CDR2 YYNGEE. The CDR3 consists of 14 residues. CDR3 nucleotides: TGTGCCAGCAGCGTAGCAGGGTATACCTACGAGCAGTACTTC. Translating gives CASSVAGYTYEQYF.

The J gene is TRBJ1-1, the V gene TRBV7-2; perhaps TRBD1 as D (5 bases). The CDR3 totals 15 residues. Trimming stripped 5 bases from V and 1 base from J, with 14 bases between. Germline V CDR1 and CDR2: SGHTA, FQGNSA. The CDR3 DNA reads as TGTGCCAGCAGCCCACATCAGGGCGCGAACACTGAAGCTTTCTTT. The encoded protein is CASSPHQGANTEAFF. The whole variable domain, remainder taken from reference TRBV7-2 and TRBJ1-1, is GAGVSQSPSNKVTEKGKDVELRCDPISGHTALYWYRQSLGQGLEFLIYFQGNSAPDKSGLPSDRFSAERTGGSVSTLTIQRTQQEDSAVYLCASSPHQGANTEAFFGQGTRLTVV.

The chain has TRBV7-2 and TRBJ1-5; possibly TRBD1 for D (5 bases). V was trimmed by 1 base and J by 0 bases, leaving 10 bases between them. CDR3 size: 16 residues. Germline V gives CDR1 SGHTA, CDR2 FQGNSA. The chain's CDR3 is CASSLGGDYSNQPQHF. The CDR3 bases are TGTGCCAGCAGCTTAGGGGGGGATTATAGCAATCAGCCCCAGCATTTT.

This rearrangement joins TRBV10-1 to TRBJ2-5, with 8 bases lining up with TRBD1. CDR1 and CDR2 from the germline V gene are WNHNN and SYGVQD (reference sequence). Trimming cost V 2 bases and J 5 bases; bases outside gene matches: 4. The CDR3 loop spans 14 amino acids. Written as DNA, the CDR3 is TGCGCCAGCAGTGAGCCAGGGGGCGAGGAGACCCAGTACTTC. As protein: CASSEPGGEETQYF.

This chain joins TRBV5-1 and TRBJ1-4; 7 bases are shared with TRBD1. CDR3 length equals 15 residues. The junction had 1 base not matched to a gene; V was cut back by 0 bases and J by 2 bases. Germline CDR1 reads SGHRS; CDR2 reads YFSETQ. CDR3 amino acids: CASSLGGQTNEKLFF. The CDR3 coding sequence is TGCGCCAGCAGCTTGGGGGGACAGACTAATGAAAAACTGTTTTTT.

This clone has a handful of counts. This chain connects TRBV7-3 to TRBJ2-1, with D tentatively TRBD2 (6 bases). With 1 base removed from V and 0 bases from J, the gap between germline ends came to 7 bases. This CDR3 comprises 15 residues. The germline CDR1 and CDR2 sequences are SGHTA and FQGTGA. CDR3 coding DNA: TGTGCCAGCAGCTTAAGCGGGAACTCCTACAATGAGCAGTTCTTC. Its translation: CASSLSGNSYNEQFF. The full variable domain, its missing parts supplied by reference TRBV7-3 and TRBJ2-1, is GAGVSQTPSNKVTEKGKYVELRCDPISGHTALYWYRQSLGQGPEFLIYFQGTGAADDSGLPNDRFFAVRPEGSVSTLKIQRTERGDSAVYLCASSLSGNSYNEQFFGPGTRLTVL.

This clone turned up a few times. The rearrangement joins TRBV15 to TRBJ2-4; maybe TRBD2 (6 bases). Germline V gives CDR1 LNHNV, CDR2 YYDKDF (reference sequence). Deletions cut 0 bases from V and 5 bases from J, with 8 bases between. The CDR3 sequence is 14 residues long. The CDR3 DNA reads as TGTGCCACCAGCAGAGATCGGAGGGAAAACATTCAGTACTTC. It translates to CATSRDRRENIQYF. Drawing the rest from reference TRBV15 and TRBJ2-4, the complete variable domain is DAMVIQNPRYQVTQFGKPVTLSCSQTLNHNVMYWYQQKSSQAPKLLFHYYDKDFNNEADTPDNFQSRRPNTSFCFLDIRSPGLGDTAMYLCATSRDRRENIQYFGAGTRLSVL.